The present T cell receptor (beta chain) was sequenced within a study of blood T cell repertoires in COVID-19. About the research overall: PBMCs, B-cell-depleted T cells, or T cells were the source of the cDNA or gDNA that made up the material.

Trimming removed 3 bases from V and 5 bases from J, with 14 bases in between. The CDR3 totals 15 residues. The germline CDR1 and CDR2 sequences are KGHDR and SFDVKD. Some clones are missing from TCRdb's copy, which holds only in-frame ones; the method was immunoSEQ multiplex PCR. The sample shows around 240,000 clones, 85% to 90% of them seen only once. Participant reports of clinical history set cohort assignment. Participants in the exposed group had met a COVID-19 case in the 2 weeks before joining the study. The clonotype comes from a man between 50 and 59 years old who had been exposed to COVID-19. V and J are TRBV24-1 and TRBJ2-3; a weak D match, TRBD2 (5 bases). The sequenced sample was PBMCs or T cells enriched from blood (not recorded which). The CDR3 nucleotides read TGTGCCACCAGTGATAGCGCAGAAAGCGGAGATACGCAGTATTTT. It yields the protein CATSDSAESGDTQYF.